Detailed here is one T cell receptor beta chain. In germline, CDR1 is SGHNT, CDR2 YYREEE (reference sequence). V was trimmed by 4 bases and J by 2 bases, leaving 15 bases between them. CDR3 length equals 15 residues. The sample originates from a study of blood T cell repertoires in COVID-19. Study summary: Sites across the United States, Italy and Spain contributed samples from acute and convalescent COVID-19. T cells, B-cell-depleted T cells, or PBMCs supplied cDNA or gDNA.

As processed by the authors: The authors estimated nucleated cell counts from reference gene primer amplification. Libraries were prepared by immunoSEQ multiplex PCR; TCRdb keeps only in-frame clonotypes and omits some of them. D and trimming come from the DNA, and the V and J calls and clone size come from that table. The profile shows roughly 200,000 clones, 80% to 90% of them singletons. The specimen was peripheral blood. This receptor was identified in a human donor with active or convalescent COVID-19. The donor label of this sample is uncertain. The chain couples TRBV5-4 to TRBJ2-5, with D tentatively TRBD2 (6 bases). The DNA of the CDR3 is TGTGCCAGCAGCGGTGTCTCGGGGAGGCAAGAGACCCAGTACTTC. Translation gives CASSGVSGRQETQYF. The full variable domain, in which reference TRBV5-4 and TRBJ2-5 provide the parts outside the CDR3, is ETGVTQSPTHLIKTRGQQVTLRCSSQSGHNTVSWYQQALGQGPQFIFQYYREEENGRGNFPPRFSGLQFPNYSSELNVNALELDDSALYLCASSGVSGRQETQYFGPGTRLLVL.